The clone carrying this TCR beta chain was recorded many times. Germline V gene data show CDR1 as LGHDT and CDR2 as YNNKEL (reference sequence). This CDR3 is 15 amino acids long. The V end was cut by 1 base, the J end by 0 bases, with 10 bases between. The sample belongs to a study of T-cell memory formation after mild COVID-19. TCRdb reprocessed the 5' RACE reads via MiXCR and lists one record per CDR3 protein. Among roughly 42,000 distinct CDR3 sequences, 7.3% were seen once, and the ten largest hold 1.4% to 1.5%. The TCR sequence derives from a man between 18 and 35 years old who had mild COVID-19 (a few samples of this study predate the infection). Cell type and time point are not known. This chain links TRBV3-1 with TRBJ2-7; D perhaps matches TRBD2 (5 bases). Sequenced: PBMCs or a T cell subset sorted from them (not recorded which). CDR3 nucleotides: TGTGCCAGCAGCCAAGGGGAGAGAAGCTCCTACGAGCAGTACGTC. Amino acids: CASSQGERSSYEQYV.